This T cell receptor beta chain was sequenced during a study of blood T cell repertoires in COVID-19. Study context: Some COVID-19 samples were acute and others convalescent; all came from the United States, Italy and Spain. Sources were T cells, B-cell-depleted T cells, or PBMCs; the material itself was cDNA or gDNA.

As handled by the study authors: Nucleated cell counts were estimated from reference gene primer amplification. Some clones are missing from TCRdb's copy, which holds only in-frame ones; the method was immunoSEQ multiplex PCR. V and J calls and clone size are copied from that table; D and trimming were computed from the DNA. This sample carries hundreds of thousands of clones, around 88% of them seen once, and the ten largest clones take 1.3% to 1.5%. Trimming removed 0 bases at V and 6 bases at J, with 13 bases between. The CDR3 is 15 residues long. Germline V gene data show CDR1 as SGHKS and CDR2 as YYEKEE (reference sequence).

The V and J genes are TRBV5-5 and TRBJ1-5; tentatively, D is TRBD1 (6 bases). The receptor's source is an elderly man with acute or convalescent COVID-19. Sequences were obtained from peripheral blood. The CDR3 reads CASSLEQGIGQPQHF. CDR3 coding DNA: TGTGCCAGCAGCTTGGAGCAGGGGATAGGTCAGCCCCAGCATTTT.